Here is one T cell receptor beta chain with its context. No antigen is known for it. Using immunoSEQ multiplex PCR, the repertoire was profiled, and TCRdb retains in-frame clones only, with some absent. The sample consists of more than 1 million clones, about 84% of them appearing once. The sample comes from a study of shared clonotypes between healthy human individuals. Background on the study: Donors were two women and three men aged 18 to 49.

General study findings and limits: Clonotype sharing levels among donors were expected to vary with sequencing depth.

All participating donors were Caucasian adults from Nashville, Tennessee. The clonotype was recovered from a man aged 18 to 29 in good health. Some clones in this sample may be carry-over from other donors' samples. The sequencing input was memory CD4+ T cells from PBMCs. Subset of the sample: CD45RA-negative fraction.

In DNA form, the CDR3 reads TGCGCCAGCAGCTTGGACGCGAGTGCCTACAATGAGCAGTTCTTC. Translated: CASSLDASAYNEQFF. The chain carries TRBV5-1 and TRBJ2-1; D ambiguous. V shed 0 bases and J shed 2 bases, with 9 bases lying between them. This CDR3 spans 15 amino acids. Germline V CDR1 and CDR2: SGHRS, YFSETQ.